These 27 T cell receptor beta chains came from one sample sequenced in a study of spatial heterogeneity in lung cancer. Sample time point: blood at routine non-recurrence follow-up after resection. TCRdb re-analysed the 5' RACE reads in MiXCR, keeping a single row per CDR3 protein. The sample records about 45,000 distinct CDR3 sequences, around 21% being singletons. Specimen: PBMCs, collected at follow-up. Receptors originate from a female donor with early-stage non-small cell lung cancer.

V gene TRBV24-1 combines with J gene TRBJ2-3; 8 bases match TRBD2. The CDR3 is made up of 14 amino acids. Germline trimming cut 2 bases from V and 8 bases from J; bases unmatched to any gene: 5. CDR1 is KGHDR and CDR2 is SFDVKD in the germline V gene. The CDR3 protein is CATSDWRAGGTQYF. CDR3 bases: TGTGCCACCAGTGATTGGAGGGCGGGAGGTACGCAGTATTTT.

The CDR3 loop reads CASSEWRGTGVADTQYF. CDR3 nucleotides: TGCGCCAGCAGCGAATGGCGGGGGACAGGGGTCGCAGATACGCAGTATTTT. The V call is TRBV5-1, the J call TRBJ2-3, with 10 bases fitting TRBD1. Germline values: CDR1 SGHRS, CDR2 YFSETQ. V shed 4 bases, J shed 4 bases, and the junction held 12 bases outside the gene matches. There are 17 residues in the CDR3.

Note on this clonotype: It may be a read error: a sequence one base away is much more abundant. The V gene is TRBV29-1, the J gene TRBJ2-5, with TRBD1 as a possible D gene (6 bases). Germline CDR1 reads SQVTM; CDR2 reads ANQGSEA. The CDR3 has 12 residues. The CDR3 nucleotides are TGCAGCGTTACGACAGGTCAAGAGGCCCAGTACTTC. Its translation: CSVTTGQEAQYF. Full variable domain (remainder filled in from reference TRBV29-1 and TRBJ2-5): SAVISQKPSRDICQRGTSLTIQCQVDSQVTMMFWYRQQPGQSLTLIATANQGSEATYESGFVIDKFPISRPNLTFSTLTVSNMSPEDSSIYLCSVTTGQEAQYFGPGTRLLVL.

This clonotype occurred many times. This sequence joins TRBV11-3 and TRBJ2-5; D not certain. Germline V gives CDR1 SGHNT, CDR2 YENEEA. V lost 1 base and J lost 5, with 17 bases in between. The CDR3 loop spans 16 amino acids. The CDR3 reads CASSLGVAEPGETQYF. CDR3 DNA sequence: TGTGCCAGCAGCTTAGGTGTCGCGGAGCCCGGGGAGACCCAGTACTTC. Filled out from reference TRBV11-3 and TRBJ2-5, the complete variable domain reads EAGVVQSPRYKIIEKKQPVAFWCNPISGHNTLYWYLQNLGQGPELLIRYENEEAVDDSQLPKDRFSAERLKGVDSTLKIQPAELGDSAVYLCASSLGVAEPGETQYFGPGTRLLVL.

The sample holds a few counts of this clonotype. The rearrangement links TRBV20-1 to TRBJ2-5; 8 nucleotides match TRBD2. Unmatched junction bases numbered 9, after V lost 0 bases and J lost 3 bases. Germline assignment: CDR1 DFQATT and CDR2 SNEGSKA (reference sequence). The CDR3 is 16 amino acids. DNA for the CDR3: TGCAGTGCTAGAGAGCTCGGGAGGGCCTGGGAAGAGACCCAGTACTTC. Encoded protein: CSARELGRAWEETQYF.

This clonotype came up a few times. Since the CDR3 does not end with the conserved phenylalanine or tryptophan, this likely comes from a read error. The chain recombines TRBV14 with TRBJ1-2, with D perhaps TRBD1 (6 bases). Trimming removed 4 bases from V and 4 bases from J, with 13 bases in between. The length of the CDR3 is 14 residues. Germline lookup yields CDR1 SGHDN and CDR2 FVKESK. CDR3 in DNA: TGTGCCAGCAGCCGAGAAGTAGGGGGCTATGGCTACACCGTC. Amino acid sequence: CASSREVGGYGYTV.

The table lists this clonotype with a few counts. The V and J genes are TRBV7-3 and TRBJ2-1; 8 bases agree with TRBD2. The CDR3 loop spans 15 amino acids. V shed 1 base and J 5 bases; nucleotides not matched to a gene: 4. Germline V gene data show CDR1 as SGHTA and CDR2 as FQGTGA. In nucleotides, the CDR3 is TGTGCCAGCAGCTTAAGGAGCGGGAGTAACAATGAGCAGTTCTTC. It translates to CASSLRSGSNNEQFF.

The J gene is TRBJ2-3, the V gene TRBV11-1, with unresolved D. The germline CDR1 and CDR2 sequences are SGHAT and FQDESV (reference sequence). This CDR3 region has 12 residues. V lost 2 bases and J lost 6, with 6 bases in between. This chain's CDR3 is CASSLPEDTQYF. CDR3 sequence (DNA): TGTGCCAGCAGCTTACCGGAGGATACGCAGTATTTT.

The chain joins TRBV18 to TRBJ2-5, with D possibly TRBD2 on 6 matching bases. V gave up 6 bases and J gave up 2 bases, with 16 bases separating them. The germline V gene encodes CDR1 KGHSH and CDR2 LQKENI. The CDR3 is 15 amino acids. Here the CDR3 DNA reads TGTGCCAGCTCCCGCGGGACCCGAGCACAAGAGACCCAGTACTTC. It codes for CASSRGTRAQETQYF.

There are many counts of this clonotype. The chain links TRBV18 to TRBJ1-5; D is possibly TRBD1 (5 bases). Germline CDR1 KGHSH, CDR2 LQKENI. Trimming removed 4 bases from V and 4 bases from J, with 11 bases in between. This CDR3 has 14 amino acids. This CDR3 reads CASSLNQGNQPQHF. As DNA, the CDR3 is TGTGCCAGCTCACTAAACCAGGGAAATCAGCCCCAGCATTTT. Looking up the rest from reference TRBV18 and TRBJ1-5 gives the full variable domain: NAGVMQNPRHLVRRRGQEARLRCSPMKGHSHVYWYRQLPEEGLKFMVYLQKENIIDESGMPKERFSAEFPKEGPSILRIQQVVRGDSAAYFCASSLNQGNQPQHFGDGTRLSIL.

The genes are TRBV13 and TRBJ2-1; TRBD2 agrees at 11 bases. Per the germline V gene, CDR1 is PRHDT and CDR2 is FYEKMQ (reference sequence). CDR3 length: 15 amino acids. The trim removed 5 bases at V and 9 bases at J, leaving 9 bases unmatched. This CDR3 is CASSTLLAGVTEQFF. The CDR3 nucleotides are TGTGCCAGCAGCACCCTACTAGCGGGAGTAACTGAGCAGTTCTTC.

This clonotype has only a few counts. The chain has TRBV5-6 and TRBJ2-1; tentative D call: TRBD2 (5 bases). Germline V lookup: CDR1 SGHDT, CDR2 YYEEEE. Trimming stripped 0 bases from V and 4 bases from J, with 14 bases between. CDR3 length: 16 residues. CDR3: CASSLVRGLFYNEQFF. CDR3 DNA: TGTGCCAGCAGCTTGGTCCGCGGGCTATTTTACAATGAGCAGTTCTTC.

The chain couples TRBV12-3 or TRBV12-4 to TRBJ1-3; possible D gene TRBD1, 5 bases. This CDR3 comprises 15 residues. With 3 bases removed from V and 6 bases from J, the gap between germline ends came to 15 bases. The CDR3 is CASSFGGGVENTIYF. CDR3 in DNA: TGTGCCAGCAGTTTCGGTGGGGGGGTAGAAAACACCATATATTTT.

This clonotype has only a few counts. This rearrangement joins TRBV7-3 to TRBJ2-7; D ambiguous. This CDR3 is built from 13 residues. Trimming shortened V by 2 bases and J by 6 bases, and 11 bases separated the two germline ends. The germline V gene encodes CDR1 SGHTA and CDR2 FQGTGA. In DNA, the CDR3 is TGTGCCAGCAGCTTATCCCTCAACCGCGAGCAGTACTTC. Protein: CASSLSLNREQYF. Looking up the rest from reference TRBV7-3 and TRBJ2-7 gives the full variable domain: GAGVSQTPSNKVTEKGKYVELRCDPISGHTALYWYRQSLGQGPEFLIYFQGTGAADDSGLPNDRFFAVRPEGSVSTLKIQRTERGDSAVYLCASSLSLNREQYFGPGTRLTVT.

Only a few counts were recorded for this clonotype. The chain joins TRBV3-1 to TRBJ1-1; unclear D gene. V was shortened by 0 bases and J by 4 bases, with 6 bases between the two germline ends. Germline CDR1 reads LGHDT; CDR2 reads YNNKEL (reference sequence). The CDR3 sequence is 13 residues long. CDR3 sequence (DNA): TGTGCCAGCAGCCAAGATTGGGGCACTGAAGCTTTCTTT. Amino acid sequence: CASSQDWGTEAFF.

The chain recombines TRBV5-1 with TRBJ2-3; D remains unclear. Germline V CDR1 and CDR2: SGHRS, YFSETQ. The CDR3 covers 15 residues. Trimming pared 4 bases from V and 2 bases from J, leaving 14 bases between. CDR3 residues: CASSRRLGDTDTQYF. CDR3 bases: TGCGCCAGCAGCCGACGCCTTGGGGACACAGATACGCAGTATTTT.

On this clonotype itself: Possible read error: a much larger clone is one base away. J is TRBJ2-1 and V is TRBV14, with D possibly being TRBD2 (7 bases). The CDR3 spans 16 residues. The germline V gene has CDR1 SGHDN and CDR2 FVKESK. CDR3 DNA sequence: TGTGTCAGCAGCCAAGCAGGAGGGGGAGGGATCGGTGAGCAGTTCTTC. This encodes CVSSQAGGGGIGEQFF.

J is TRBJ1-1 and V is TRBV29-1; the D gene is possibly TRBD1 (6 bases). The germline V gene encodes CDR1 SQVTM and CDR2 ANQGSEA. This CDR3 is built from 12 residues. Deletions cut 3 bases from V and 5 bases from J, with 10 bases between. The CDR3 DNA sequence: TGCAGCGTTGAGGGGGCTGGGACTGAAGCTTTCTTT. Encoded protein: CSVEGAGTEAFF.

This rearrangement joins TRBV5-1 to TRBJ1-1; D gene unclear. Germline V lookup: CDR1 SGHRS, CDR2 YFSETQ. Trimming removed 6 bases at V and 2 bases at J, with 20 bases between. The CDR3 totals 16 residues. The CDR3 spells CASKSLASGDNTEAFF. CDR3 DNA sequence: TGCGCCAGCAAATCCCTAGCCTCCGGGGATAACACTGAAGCTTTCTTT.

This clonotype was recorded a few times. CDR3 DNA sequence: TGTGCCAGCAGTTGGTCCCGGGACAGAGAGACCCAGTACTTC. Amino acids: CASSWSRDRETQYF. The chain employs TRBV12-3 or TRBV12-4 and TRBJ2-5, with TRBD1 matching over 7 bases. The V segment lost 4 bases and the J segment 4 bases; nucleotides outside the gene matches: 6. CDR3 size: 14 residues.

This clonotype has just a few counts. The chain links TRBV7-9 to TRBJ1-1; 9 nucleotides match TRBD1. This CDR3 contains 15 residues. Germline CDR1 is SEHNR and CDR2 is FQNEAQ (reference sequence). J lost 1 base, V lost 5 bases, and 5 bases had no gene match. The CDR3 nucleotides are TGTGCCAGCAGCCCGGGACAGGGTCCGAACACTGAAGCTTTCTTT. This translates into CASSPGQGPNTEAFF.

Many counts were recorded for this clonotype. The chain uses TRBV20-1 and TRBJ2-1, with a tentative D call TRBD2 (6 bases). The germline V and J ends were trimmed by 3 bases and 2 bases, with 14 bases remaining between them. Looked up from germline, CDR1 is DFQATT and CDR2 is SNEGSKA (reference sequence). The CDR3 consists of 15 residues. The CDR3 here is CSASPAGRTYNEQFF. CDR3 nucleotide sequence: TGCAGTGCTAGTCCAGCGGGCCGAACCTACAATGAGCAGTTCTTC.

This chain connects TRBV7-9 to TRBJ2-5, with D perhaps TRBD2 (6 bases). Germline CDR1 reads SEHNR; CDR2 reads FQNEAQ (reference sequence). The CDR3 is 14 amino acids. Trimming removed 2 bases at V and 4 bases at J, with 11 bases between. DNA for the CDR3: TGTGCCAGCAGCTTATGGGGGGATGCAGAGACCCAGTACTTC. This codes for CASSLWGDAETQYF.

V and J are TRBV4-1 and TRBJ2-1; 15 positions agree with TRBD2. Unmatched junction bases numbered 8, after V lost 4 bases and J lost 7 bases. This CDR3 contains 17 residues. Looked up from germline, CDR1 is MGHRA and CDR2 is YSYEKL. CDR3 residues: CASSLLGLAGGRNEQFF. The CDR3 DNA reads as TGCGCCAGCAGCCTCCTAGGACTAGCGGGAGGGAGGAATGAGCAGTTCTTC.

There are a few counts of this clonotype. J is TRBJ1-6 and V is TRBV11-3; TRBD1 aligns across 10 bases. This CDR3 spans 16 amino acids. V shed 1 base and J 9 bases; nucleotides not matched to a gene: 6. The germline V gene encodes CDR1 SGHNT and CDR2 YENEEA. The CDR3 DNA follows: TGTGCCAGCAGCTTAGGCGGACAGGGGGGAATTTCACCCCTCCACTTT. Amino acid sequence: CASSLGGQGGISPLHF.

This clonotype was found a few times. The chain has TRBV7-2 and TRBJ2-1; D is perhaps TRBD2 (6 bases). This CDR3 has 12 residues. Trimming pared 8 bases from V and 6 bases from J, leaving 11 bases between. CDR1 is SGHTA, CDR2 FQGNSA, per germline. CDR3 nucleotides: TGTGCCAGCGGGAGGTTGAGCAATGAGCAGTTCTTC. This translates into CASGRLSNEQFF.

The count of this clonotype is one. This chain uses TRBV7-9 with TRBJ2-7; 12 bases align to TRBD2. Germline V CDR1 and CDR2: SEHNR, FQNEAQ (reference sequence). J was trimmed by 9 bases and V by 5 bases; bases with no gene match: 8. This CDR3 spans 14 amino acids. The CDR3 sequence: CASSVGLAGSSQYF. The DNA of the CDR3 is TGTGCCAGCAGCGTAGGACTAGCGGGATCCTCGCAGTACTTC.